Reported below is one TCR beta chain. Its antigen is not identified. MiXCR, applied by TCRdb to the PCR reads, yields one record per CDR3 protein. The sample holds 25,000 to 30,000 distinct CDR3 sequences; under 65% are singletons and the top ten take 5.5%. The CDR3 covers 14 residues. CDR1 LNHDA and CDR2 SQIVND come from the germline V gene (reference sequence). Trimming took off 0 bases at V and 4 bases at J, with 8 bases between the two ends. These data come from a study of vaccination and CD4 T cells after COVID-19. Findings and limits, study-wide: Recorded median SARS-CoV-2-reactive clonotype numbers increased from about 20 to 38 without reaching significance.

Regarding time point: late sampling 161 to 241 days after vaccination in a few convalescent patients. The chain employs TRBV19 and TRBJ2-3; D ambiguous. Specimen: CD4+ T cells from blood, collected about 7 months after SARS-CoV-2 vaccination. The clonotype comes from a human donor who had recovered from COVID-19. This CDR3 reads CASSIEVGSDTQYF. Written as DNA, the CDR3 is TGTGCCAGTAGTATAGAGGTGGGTTCAGATACGCAGTATTTT.